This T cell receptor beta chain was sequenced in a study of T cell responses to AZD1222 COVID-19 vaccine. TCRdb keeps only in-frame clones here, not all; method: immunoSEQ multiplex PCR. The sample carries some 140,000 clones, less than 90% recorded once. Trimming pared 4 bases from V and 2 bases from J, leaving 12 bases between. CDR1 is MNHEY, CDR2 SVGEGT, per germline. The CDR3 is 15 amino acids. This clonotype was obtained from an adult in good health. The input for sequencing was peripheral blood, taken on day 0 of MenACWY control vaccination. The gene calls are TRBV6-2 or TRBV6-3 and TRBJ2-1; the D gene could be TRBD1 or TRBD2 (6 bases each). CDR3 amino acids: CASSWVGGTYNEQFF. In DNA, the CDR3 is TGTGCCAGCAGTTGGGTGGGGGGCACCTACAATGAGCAGTTCTTC.